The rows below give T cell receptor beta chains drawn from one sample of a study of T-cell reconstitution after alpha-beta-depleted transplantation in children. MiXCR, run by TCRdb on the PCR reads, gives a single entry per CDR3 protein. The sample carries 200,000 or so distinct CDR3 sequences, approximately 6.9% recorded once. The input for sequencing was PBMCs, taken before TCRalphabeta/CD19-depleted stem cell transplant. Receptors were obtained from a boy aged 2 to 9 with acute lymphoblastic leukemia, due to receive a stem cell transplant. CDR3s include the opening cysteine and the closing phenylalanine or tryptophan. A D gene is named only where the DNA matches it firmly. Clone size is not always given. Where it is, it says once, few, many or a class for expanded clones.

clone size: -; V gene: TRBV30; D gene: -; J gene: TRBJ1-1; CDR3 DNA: TGTGCCTGGAGTGTAGCGCACGGTGAAGCTTTCTTT; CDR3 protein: CAWSVAHGEAFF
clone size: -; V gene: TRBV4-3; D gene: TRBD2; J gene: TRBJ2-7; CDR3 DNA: TGCGCCAGCAGCCAGTCTAATCGTCTAGCGGGGGACCATAGACCCTACGAGCAGTACTTC; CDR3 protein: CASSQSNRLAGDHRPYEQYF
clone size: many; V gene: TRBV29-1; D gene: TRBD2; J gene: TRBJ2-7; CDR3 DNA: TGCAGCGTTGAAGATCTTTTAAGGGGACTAGCGGGATTCTACGAGCAGTACTTC; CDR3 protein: CSVEDLLRGLAGFYEQYF
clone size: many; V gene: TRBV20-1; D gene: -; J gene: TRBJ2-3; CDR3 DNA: TGCAGTGCTAGAGATGTCGAGGGGAAGAGAACAGATACGCAGTATTTT; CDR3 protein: CSARDVEGKRTDTQYF
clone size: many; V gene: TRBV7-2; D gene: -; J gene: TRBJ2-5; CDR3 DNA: TGTGCCAGCAGCAGTAGACCGTTAGAGGGGGAGACCCAGTACTTC; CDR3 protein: CASSSRPLEGETQYF
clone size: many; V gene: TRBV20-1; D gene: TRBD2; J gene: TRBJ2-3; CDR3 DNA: TGCAGTGCTAGAGATCTAGCGGGAGTCACAGATACGCAGTATTTT; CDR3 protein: CSARDLAGVTDTQYF
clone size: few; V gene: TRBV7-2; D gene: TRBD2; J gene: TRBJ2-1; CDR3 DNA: TGTGCCAGCAGCCCGAGCGGGGTCGGGGGGAATGAGCAGTTCTTC; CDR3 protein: CASSPSGVGGNEQFF
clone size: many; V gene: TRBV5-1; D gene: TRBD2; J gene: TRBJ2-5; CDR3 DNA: TGCGCCAGCAGCTCGGCGACTAGCGGTCAAGAGACCCAGTACTTC; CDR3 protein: CASSSATSGQETQYF
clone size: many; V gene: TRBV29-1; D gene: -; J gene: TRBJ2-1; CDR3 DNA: TGCAGCGTCCGCGCCAGGAGCTCCTACAATGAGCAGTTCTTC; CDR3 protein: CSVRARSSYNEQFF
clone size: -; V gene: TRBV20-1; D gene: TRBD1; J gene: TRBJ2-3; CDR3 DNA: TGCAGTGCTTCCGGGACAGGGGCCACAGATACGCAGTATTTT; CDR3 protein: CSASGTGATDTQYF
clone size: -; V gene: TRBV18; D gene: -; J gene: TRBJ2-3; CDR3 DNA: TGTGCCAGCTCACCATCCCGGGGAAGCACAGATACGCAGTATTTT; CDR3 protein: CASSPSRGSTDTQYF
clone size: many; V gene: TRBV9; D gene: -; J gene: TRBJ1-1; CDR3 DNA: TGTGCCAGCAGCTTAGGGCAGGGGCCGTACACTGAAGCTTTCTTT; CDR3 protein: CASSLGQGPYTEAFF
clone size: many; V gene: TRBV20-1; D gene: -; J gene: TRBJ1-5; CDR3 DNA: TGCAGTGCTGGGAGGACGGGAGATAGCAATCAGCCCCAGCATTTT; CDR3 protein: CSAGRTGDSNQPQHF
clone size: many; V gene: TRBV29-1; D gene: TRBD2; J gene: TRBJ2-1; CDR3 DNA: TGCAGCGCTACCTTTGGGGGCGGGGGGGCCAACGAGCAGTTCTTC; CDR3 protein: CSATFGGGGANEQFF
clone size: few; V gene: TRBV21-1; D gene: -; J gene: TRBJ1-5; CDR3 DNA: TGTGCCAGCAGCAAGTTTTTCATCACAGGGCATAGCAATCAGCCCCAGCATTTT; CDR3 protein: CASSKFFITGHSNQPQHF
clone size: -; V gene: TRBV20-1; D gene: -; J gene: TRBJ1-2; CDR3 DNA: TGCAGTGCTCCTGAGCGTCAGGGGAACTATGGCTACACCTTC; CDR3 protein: CSAPERQGNYGYTF
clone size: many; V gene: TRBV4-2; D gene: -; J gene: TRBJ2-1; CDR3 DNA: TGTGCCAGCAGCCAAGAGCTCTCGCTGAACTCCTACAATGAGCAGTTCTTC; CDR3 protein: CASSQELSLNSYNEQFF
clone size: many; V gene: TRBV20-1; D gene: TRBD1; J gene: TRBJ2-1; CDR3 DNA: TGCAGTGCTTGGGACAGGGTAGGGTCGAACTACAATGAGCAGTTCTTC; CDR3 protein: CSAWDRVGSNYNEQFF
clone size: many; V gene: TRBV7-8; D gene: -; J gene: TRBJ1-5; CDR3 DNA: TGTGCCAGCAGCTTATTGATCCAGGACTATCAGCCCCAGCATTTT; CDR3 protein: CASSLLIQDYQPQHF
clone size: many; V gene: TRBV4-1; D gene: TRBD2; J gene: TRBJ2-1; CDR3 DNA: TGCGCCAGCAGTCCCGGGACTAGCCCCTATGAGCAGTTCTTC; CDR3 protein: CASSPGTSPYEQFF
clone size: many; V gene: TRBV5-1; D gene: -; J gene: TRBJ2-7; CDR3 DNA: TGCGCCAGCAGCTTGACACTAGCCTTCCACGAGCAGTACTTC; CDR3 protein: CASSLTLAFHEQYF
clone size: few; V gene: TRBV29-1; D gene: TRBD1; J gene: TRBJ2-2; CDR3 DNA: TGCATCCAAGACAGGGGCCTGAACACCGGGGAGCTGTTTTTT; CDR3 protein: CIQDRGLNTGELFF
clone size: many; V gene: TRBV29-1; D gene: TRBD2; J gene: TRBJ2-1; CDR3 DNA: TGCAGCGTTGTTTATAGCGGGAGGAGCTCCTACAATGAGCAGTTCTTC; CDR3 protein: CSVVYSGRSSYNEQFF
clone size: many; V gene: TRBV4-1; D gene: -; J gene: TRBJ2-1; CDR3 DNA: TGCGCCAGCAGCCAAGAGGCGACGGGATCCCACTACAATGAGCAGTTCTTC; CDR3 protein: CASSQEATGSHYNEQFF
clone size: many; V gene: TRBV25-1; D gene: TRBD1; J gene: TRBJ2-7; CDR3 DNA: TGTGCCAGCAGTCTGGGACAGGGTATTACCTACGAGCAGTACTTC; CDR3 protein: CASSLGQGITYEQYF
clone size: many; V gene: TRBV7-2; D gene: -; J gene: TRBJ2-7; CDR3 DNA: TGTGCCAGCAGCTTAGTGGACGCCTACGAGCAGTACTTC; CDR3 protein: CASSLVDAYEQYF
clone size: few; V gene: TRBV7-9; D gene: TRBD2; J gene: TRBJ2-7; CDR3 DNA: TGTGCCAGCAGCCTATTCCGGGGACTAGCGGCAAACTACGAGCAGTACTTC; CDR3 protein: CASSLFRGLAANYEQYF
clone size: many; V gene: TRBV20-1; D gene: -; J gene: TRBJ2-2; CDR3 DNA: TGCAGTGCTAGGGCCTCTAGCGCGGTCGGGGAGCTGTTTTTT; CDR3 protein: CSARASSAVGELFF
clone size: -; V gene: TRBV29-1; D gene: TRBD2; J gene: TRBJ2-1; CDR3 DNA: TGCAGCGTTGAAGTATATTACTTAGGGGAGGGGCAGTTCTTC; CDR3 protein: CSVEVYYLGEGQFF
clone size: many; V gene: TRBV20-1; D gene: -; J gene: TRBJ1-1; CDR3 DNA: TGCAGTGCCAGGAAGGAAGCGAACACTGAAGCTTTCTTT; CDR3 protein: CSARKEANTEAFF
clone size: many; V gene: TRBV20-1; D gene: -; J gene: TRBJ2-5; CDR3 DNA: TGCAGTGCTAGTTGGACCCCCCAAGAGACCCAGTACTTC; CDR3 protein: CSASWTPQETQYF
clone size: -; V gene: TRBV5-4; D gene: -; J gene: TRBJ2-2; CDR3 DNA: TGTGCCAGCAGCTCCTCGGGGGTCTGGGCAATCCGGTCCGGGGAGCTGTTTTTT; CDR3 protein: CASSSSGVWAIRSGELFF
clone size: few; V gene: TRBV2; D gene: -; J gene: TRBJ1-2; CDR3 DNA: TGTGCCAGTTCTGAAACCGGACAGCCGATGAAAGGCTACACCTTC; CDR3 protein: CASSETGQPMKGYTF
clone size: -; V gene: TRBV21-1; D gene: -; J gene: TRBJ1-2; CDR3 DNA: TGTGCCAGCAACCCGGGGCACTATGGCTACACCTTC; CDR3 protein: CASNPGHYGYTF
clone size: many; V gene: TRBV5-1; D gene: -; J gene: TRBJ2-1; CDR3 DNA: TGCGCCAGCAGCTTGGGACTAGTTTGGGTGAATGAGCAGTTCTTC; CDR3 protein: CASSLGLVWVNEQFF
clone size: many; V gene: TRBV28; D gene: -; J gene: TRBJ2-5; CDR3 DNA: TGTGCCAGCAGTTCGTCGACCGAAGAGACCCAGTACTTC; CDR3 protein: CASSSSTEETQYF
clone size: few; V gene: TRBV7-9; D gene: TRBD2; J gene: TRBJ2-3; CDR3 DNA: TGTGCCAGCAGCTTAGGGGGTAGCGGGACTACAGATACGCAGTATTTT; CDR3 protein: CASSLGGSGTTDTQYF
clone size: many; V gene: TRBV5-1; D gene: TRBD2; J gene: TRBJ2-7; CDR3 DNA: TGCGCCAGCAGCACGGGACTAGCGGGACCCTACGAGCAGTACTTC; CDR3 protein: CASSTGLAGPYEQYF
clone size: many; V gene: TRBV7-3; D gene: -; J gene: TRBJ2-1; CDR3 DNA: TGTGCCAGCAGCGCTCAGGTCGGGAGACTCAATGAGCAGTTCTTC; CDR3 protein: CASSAQVGRLNEQFF
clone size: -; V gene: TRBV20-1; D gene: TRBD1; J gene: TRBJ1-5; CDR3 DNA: TGCAGTGCTAGACATTGGTTAGATTTCCGGGACAGAGTTCGGGATCAGCCCCAGCATTTT; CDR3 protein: CSARHWLDFRDRVRDQPQHF
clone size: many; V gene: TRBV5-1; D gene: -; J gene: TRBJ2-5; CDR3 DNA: TGCGCCAGCAGCTTGGCCGGAAACAGTCCCCGGGGGACCCAGTACTTC; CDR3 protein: CASSLAGNSPRGTQYF
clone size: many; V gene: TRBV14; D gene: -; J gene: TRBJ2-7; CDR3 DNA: TGTGCCAGCAGCCAATATGGGGGACATTACGAGCAGTACTTC; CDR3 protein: CASSQYGGHYEQYF
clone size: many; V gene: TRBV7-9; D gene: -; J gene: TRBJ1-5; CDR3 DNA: TGTGCCAGCAGCTTATGGGAGGGCTATAGCAATCAGCCCCAGCATTTT; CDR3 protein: CASSLWEGYSNQPQHF
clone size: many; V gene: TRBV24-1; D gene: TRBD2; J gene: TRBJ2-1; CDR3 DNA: TGTGCCACCAGTGATACCGGGGGGGAGCAGTTCTTC; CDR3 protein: CATSDTGGEQFF
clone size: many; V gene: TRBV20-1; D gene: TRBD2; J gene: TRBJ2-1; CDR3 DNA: TGCAGTGCCACCCCTGGCGGGGGGTTTGACAATGAGCAGTTCTTC; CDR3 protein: CSATPGGGFDNEQFF
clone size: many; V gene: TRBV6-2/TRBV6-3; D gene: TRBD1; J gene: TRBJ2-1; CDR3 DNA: TGTGCCAGCAGCAAAAGGGACAGGCTATACAATGAGCAGTTCTTC; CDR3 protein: CASSKRDRLYNEQFF
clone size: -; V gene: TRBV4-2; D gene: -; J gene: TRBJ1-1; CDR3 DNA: TGTGCCAGCAGCCAACCCCCGGATGGAGGAGACACTGAAGCTTTCTTT; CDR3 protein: CASSQPPDGGDTEAFF
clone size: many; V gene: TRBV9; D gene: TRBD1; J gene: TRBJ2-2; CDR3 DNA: TGTGCCAGCAGCCCCCCCGACAGGGGACCCGGGGAGCTGTTTTTT; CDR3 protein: CASSPPDRGPGELFF
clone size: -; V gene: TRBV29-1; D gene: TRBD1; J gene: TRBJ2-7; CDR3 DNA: TGCAGCGTCGGGACAGCGTCCTCCTACGAGCAGTACTTC; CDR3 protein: CSVGTASSYEQYF
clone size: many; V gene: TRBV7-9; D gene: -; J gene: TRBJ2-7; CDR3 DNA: TGTGCCAGCAGCTTTAATATAGAGGAGGGGGACTACGAGCAGTACTTC; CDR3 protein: CASSFNIEEGDYEQYF
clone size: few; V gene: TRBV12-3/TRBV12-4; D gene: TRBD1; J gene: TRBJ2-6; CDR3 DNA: TGTGCCAGCAGTCCGATGACAGGGGACACTGGGGCCAACGTCCTGACTTTC; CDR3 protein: CASSPMTGDTGANVLTF
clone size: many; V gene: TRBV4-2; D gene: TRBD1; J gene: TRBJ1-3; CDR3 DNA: TGTGCCAGCAGCCAAGTGTGGACGGACAGGGACGAAAACACCATATATTTT; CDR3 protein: CASSQVWTDRDENTIYF
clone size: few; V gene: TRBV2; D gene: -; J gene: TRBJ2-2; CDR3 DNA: TGTGCCAGCTCCTGGGGGGTAGGAACCGGGGAGCTGTTTTTT; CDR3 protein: CASSWGVGTGELFF
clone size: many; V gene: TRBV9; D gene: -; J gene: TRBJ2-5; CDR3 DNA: TGTGCCAGCAGCGACGATCAGGGGTCCAGGTCCCAGTACTTC; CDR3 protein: CASSDDQGSRSQYF
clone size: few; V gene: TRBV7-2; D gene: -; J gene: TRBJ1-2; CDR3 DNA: TGTGCCAGCAGTACGGGACATAGGGACCTGTACTATGGCTACACCTTC; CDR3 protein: CASSTGHRDLYYGYTF
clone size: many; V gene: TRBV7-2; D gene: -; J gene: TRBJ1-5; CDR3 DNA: TGTGCCAGCAGCTGGGGGGAGGATCAGCCCCAGCATTTT; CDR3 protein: CASSWGEDQPQHF
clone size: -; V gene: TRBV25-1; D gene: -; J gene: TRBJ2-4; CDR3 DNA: TGTGCCAGCAGTGAACCAGGGGCCAAAAACATTCAGTACTTC; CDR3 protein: CASSEPGAKNIQYF
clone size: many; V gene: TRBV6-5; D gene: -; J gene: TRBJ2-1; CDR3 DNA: TGTGCCAGCAGTTACCAGGGTAAGAATGAGCAGTTCTTC; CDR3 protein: CASSYQGKNEQFF
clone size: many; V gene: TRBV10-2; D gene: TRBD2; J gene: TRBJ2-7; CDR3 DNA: TGCGCCAGCAGTGAGGGACTAGCGACTTACGAGCAGTACTTC; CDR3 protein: CASSEGLATYEQYF